This T cell receptor beta chain appears in the sequencing data of a study of T cell responses to AZD1222 COVID-19 vaccine. CDR3 length: 12 amino acids. Trimming removed 8 bases at V and 7 bases at J, with 15 bases between. Germline assignment: CDR1 MNHEY and CDR2 SVGAGI. Regarding the study as a whole: The study found vaccine-associated CD4 TCRs spanning spike, dominant at 160-218 and 743-854. After the peak T cell response, and only then, were repertoires sampled. As reported, nearly half of all spike-specific TCRs target variant regions that are unmutated.

Here immunoSEQ multiplex PCR was the method, and the copy in TCRdb shows in-frame clones only, minus some. The profile shows roughly 140,000 clones, approximately 90% of them singletons. As concerns this clone: The target antigen is unknown.

This chain links TRBV6-5 with TRBJ2-7; possibly TRBD1 for D (5 bases). Sequencing used peripheral blood, obtained on day 0 of AZD1222 vaccination. This TCR derives from an adult in good health. CDR3 DNA: TGTGCCAGCTATGACAGATTAGGAGAGCAGTACTTC. This translates into CASYDRLGEQYF.